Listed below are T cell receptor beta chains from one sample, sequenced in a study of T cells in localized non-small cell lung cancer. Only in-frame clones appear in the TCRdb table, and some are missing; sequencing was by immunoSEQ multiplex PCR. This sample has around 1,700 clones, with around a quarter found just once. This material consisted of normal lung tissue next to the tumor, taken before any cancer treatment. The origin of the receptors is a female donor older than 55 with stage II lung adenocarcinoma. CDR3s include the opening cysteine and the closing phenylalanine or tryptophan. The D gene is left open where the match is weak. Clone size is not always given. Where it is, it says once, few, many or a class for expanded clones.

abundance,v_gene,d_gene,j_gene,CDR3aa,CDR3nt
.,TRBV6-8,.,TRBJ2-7,CASSLSRGEQYF,TGTGCCAGCAGTCTTAGCCGTGGCGAGCAGTACTTC
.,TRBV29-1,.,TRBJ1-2,CSVAPANSQMTNYGYTF,TGCAGCGTTGCTCCAGCGAACTCCCAAATGACTAACTATGGCTACACCTTC
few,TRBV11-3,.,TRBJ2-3,CASSLGDVGTDTQYF,TGTGCCAGCAGCTTAGGGGACGTCGGCACAGATACGCAGTATTTT
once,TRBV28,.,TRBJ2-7,CATFLDGGYEQYF,TGTGCCACCTTCCTGGATGGCGGCTACGAGCAGTACTTC
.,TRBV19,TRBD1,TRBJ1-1,CASSPRDRENTEAFF,TGTGCCAGTAGTCCTAGGGACAGGGAGAACACTGAAGCTTTCTTT
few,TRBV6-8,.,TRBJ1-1,CASTNGGGGRTEAFF,TGTGCCAGCACTAACGGAGGGGGAGGGCGTACTGAAGCTTTCTTT
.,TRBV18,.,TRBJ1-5,CASSPGGSKPQHF,TGTGCCAGCTCACCCGGGGGTAGTAAGCCCCAGCATTTT
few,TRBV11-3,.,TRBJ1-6,CASSDTGLNSPLHF,TGTGCCAGCAGCGACACGGGACTAAATTCACCCCTCCACTTT
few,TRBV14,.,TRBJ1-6,CASSLGPPRSPLHF,TGTGCCAGCAGCCTGGGACCACCTAGATCACCCCTCCACTTT
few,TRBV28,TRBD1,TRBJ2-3,CASRPIGDRGRDTQYF,TGTGCCAGCAGACCTATTGGGGACAGGGGGCGAGATACGCAGTATTTT
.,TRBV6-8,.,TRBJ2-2,CATAPSAVATGELFF,TGTGCCACCGCCCCTAGCGCCGTTGCCACCGGGGAGCTGTTTTTT
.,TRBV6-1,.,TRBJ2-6,CASSEASGANVLTF,TGTGCCAGCAGTGAAGCGTCTGGGGCCAACGTCCTGACTTTC
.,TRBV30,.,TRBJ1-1,CAMGDWDTEAFF,TGTGCGATGGGGGATTGGGACACTGAAGCTTTCTTT
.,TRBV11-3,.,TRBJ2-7,CASSLALGTTYEQYF,TGTGCCAGCAGCTTGGCCCTCGGGACGACCTACGAGCAGTACTTC
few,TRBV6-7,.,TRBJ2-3,CASRHTDTQYF,TGTGCCAGCAGGCACACAGATACGCAGTATTTT
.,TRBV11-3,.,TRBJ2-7,CASGPRSGSVNEQYF,TGTGCCAGCGGGCCCAGGAGTGGCTCGGTAAACGAGCAGTACTTC
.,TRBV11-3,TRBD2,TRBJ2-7,CASSSIAGIHEQYF,TGTGCCAGCAGCTCCATAGCGGGAATCCACGAGCAGTACTTC
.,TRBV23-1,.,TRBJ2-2,CASIGQIDPGELFF,TGCGCCAGCATCGGACAGATAGATCCCGGGGAGCTGTTTTTT
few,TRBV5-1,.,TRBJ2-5,CASSLAGFFSQETQYF,TGCGCCAGCAGCTTGGCTGGTTTTTTCAGCCAAGAGACCCAGTACTTC